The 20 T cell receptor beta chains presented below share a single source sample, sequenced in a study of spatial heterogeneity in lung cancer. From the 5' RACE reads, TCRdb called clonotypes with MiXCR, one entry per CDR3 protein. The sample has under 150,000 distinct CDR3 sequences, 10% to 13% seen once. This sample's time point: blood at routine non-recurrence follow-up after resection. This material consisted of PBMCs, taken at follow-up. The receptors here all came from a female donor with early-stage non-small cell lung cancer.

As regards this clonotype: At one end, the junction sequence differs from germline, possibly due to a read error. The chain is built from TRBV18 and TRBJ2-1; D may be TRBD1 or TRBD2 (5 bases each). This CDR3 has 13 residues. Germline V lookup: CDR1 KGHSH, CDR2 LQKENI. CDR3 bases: TGTGCCAGCTCACGGGGGAGTAGCAATGAGAAGTTCTTC. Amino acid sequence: CASSRGSSNEKFF.

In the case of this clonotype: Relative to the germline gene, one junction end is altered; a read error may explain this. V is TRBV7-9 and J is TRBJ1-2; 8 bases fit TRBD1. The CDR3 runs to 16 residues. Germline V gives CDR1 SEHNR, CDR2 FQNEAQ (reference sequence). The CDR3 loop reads CASGLEVTGADYGYTF. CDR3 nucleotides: TGTGCCAGCGGCTTAGAGGTGACAGGGGCGGACTATGGCTACACCTTC.

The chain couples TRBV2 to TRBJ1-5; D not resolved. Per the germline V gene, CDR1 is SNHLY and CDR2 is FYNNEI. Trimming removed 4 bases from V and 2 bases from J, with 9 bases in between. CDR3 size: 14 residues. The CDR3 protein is CASSVMVGNQPQHF. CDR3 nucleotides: TGTGCCAGCAGTGTCATGGTTGGCAATCAGCCCCAGCATTTT. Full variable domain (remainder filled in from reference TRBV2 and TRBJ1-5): EPEVTQTPSHQVTQMGQEVILRCVPISNHLYFYWYRQILGQKVEFLVSFYNNEISEKSEIFDDQFSVERPDGSNFTLKIRSTKLEDSAMYFCASSVMVGNQPQHFGDGTRLSIL.

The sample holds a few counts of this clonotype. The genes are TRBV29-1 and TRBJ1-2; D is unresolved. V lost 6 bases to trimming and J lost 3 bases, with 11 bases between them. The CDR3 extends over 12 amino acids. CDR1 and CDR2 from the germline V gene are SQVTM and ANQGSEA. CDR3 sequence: CSVAEVDYGYTF. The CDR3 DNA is TGCAGCGTCGCAGAGGTTGACTATGGCTACACCTTC.

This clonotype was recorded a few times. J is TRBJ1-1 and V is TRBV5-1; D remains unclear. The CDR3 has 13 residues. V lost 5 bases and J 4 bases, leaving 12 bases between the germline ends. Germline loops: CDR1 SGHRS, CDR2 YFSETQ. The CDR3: CASRTPTSTEAFF. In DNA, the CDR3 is TGCGCCAGCAGGACACCGACCAGCACTGAAGCTTTCTTT.

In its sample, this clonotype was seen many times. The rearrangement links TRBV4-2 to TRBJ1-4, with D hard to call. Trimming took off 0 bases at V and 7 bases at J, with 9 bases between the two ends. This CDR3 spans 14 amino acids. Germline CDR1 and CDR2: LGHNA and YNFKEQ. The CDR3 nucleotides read TGTGCCAGCAGCCAAGACCGGGGTGGTGAAAAACTGTTTTTT. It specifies CASSQDRGGEKLFF.

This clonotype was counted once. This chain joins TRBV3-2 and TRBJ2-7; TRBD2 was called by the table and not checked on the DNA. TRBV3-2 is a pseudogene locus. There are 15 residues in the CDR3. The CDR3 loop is CASSQPRLAVYEQYV. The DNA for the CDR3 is TGTGCCAGCAGCCAGCCTAGACTAGCGGTTTACGAGCAGTACGTC.

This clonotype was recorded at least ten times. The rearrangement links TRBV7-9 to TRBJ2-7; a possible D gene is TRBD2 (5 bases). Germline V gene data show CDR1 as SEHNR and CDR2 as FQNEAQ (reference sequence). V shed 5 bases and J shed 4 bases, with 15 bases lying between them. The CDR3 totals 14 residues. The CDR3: CASSAAGREYEQYV. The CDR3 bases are TGTGCCAGCAGCGCGGCGGGCCGGGAATACGAGCAGTACGTC.

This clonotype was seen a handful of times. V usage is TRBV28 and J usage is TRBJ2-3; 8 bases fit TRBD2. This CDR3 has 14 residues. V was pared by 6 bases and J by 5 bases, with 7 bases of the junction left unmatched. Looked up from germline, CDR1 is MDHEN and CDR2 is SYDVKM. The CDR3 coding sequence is TGTGCCAGCAGGGCGGGGGGCGTGAAAGATACGCAGTATTTT. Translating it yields CASRAGGVKDTQYF.

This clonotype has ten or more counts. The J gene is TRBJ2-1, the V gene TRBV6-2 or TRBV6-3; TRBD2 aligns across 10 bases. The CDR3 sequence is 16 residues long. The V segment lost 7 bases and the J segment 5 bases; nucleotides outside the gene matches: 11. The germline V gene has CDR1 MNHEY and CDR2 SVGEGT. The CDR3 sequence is CASTKNSGRINNEQFF. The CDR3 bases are TGTGCCAGCACTAAAAATAGCGGGAGGATAAACAATGAGCAGTTCTTC.

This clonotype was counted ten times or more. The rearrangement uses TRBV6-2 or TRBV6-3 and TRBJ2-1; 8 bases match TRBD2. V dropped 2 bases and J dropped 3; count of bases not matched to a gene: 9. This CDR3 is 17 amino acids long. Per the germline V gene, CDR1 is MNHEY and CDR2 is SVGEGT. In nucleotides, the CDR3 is TGTGCCAGCAGTTACAGGCGGGAGGCCCGCCTCTACAATGAGCAGTTCTTC. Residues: CASSYRREARLYNEQFF.

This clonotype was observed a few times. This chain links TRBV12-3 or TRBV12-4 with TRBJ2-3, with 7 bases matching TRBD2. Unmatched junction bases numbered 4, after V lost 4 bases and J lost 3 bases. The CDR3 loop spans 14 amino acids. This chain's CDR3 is CASSWDGRTDTQYF. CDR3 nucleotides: TGTGCCAGCAGTTGGGACGGGAGGACAGATACGCAGTATTTT.

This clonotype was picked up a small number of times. The CDR3 loop reads CASSPLDYVGYTF. The DNA for the CDR3 is TGTGCCAGCAGCCCTCTCGACTATGTTGGCTACACCTTC. V is TRBV6-6 and J is TRBJ1-2; D is uncertain. CDR3 length: 13 residues. V was trimmed by 6 bases and J by 7 bases, leaving 15 bases between them. Germline loops: CDR1 MNHNY, CDR2 SVGAGI (reference sequence).

As DNA, the CDR3 is TGCAGTGCTGGGGGACGGGAGTTCGGCACAGATACGCAGTATTTT. It codes for CSAGGREFGTDTQYF. The chain is built from TRBV20-1 and TRBJ2-3; possibly TRBD2 for D (6 bases). Trimming pared 5 bases from V and 1 base from J, leaving 16 bases between. The CDR3 consists of 15 residues. Germline loops: CDR1 DFQATT, CDR2 SNEGSKA (reference sequence).

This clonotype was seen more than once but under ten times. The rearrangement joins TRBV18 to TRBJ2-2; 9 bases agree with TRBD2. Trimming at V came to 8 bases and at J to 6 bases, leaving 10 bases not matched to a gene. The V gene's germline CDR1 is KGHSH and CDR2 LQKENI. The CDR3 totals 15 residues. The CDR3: CASASFSGRPGELFF. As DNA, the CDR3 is TGTGCCAGCGCATCCTTCAGCGGGAGGCCCGGGGAGCTGTTTTTT.

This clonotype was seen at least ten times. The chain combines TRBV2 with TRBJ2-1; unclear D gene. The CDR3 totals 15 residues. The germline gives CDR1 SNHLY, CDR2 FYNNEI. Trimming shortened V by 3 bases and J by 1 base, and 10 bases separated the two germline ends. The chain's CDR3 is CASSEGWASYNEQFF. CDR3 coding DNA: TGTGCCAGCAGTGAGGGGTGGGCGTCCTACAATGAGCAGTTCTTC. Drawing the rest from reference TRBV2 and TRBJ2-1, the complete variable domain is EPEVTQTPSHQVTQMGQEVILRCVPISNHLYFYWYRQILGQKVEFLVSFYNNEISEKSEIFDDQFSVERPDGSNFTLKIRSTKLEDSAMYFCASSEGWASYNEQFFGPGTRLTVL.

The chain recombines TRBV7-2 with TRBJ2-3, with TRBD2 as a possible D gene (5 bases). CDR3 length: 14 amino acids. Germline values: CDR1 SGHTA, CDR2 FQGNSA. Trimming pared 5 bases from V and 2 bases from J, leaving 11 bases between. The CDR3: CASSQQDSTDTQYF. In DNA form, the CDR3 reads TGTGCCAGCAGCCAGCAGGACTCCACAGATACGCAGTATTTT.

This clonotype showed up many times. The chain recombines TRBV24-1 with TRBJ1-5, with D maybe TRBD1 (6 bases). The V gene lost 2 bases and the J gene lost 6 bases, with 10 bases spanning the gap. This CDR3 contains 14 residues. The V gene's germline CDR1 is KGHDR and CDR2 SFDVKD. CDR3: CATSDSRGGQPQHF. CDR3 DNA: TGTGCCACCAGTGATTCCAGGGGAGGTCAGCCCCAGCATTTT.

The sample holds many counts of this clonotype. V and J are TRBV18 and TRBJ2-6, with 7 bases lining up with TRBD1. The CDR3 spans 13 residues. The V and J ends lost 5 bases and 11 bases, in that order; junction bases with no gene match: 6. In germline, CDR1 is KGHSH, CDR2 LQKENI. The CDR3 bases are TGTGCCAGCTCAAACGACAGGGCAGACGTCCTGACTTTC. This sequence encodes CASSNDRADVLTF.

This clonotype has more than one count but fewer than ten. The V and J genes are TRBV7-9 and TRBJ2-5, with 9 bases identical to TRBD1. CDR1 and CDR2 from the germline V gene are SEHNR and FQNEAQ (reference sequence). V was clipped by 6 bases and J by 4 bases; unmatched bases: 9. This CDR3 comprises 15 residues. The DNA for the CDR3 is TGTGCCAGCAGTCCCGTAACAGGGGGCCGAGAGACCCAGTACTTC. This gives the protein CASSPVTGGRETQYF.